The clone carrying this TCR beta chain was picked up many times. Antigen unknown. The CDR3 spans 15 residues. V lost 3 bases and J 3 bases, leaving 16 bases between the germline ends. Germline CDR1 reads SGDLS; CDR2 reads YYNGEE. One entry per CDR3 protein results from TCRdb running MiXCR on the RACE reads. The sample lists around 250,000 distinct CDR3 sequences, roughly 8.9% seen once, with less than 3% in the top ten. This sample was included in a study of human T cells and chemical hapten exposure. Study-level background: Patch tests put 0.01% DPC on the upper back, and the results were checked at 6 days.

Time point meaning: pre-sensitization, week 0. Treatment reported: therapeutic diphenylcyclopropenone sensitization with weekly scalp DPC. Prior to each patch test being applied, blood was drawn. Each donor was an alopecia patient between 18 and 70 years of age who qualified for DPC. Whole-study results and caveats: No shift was seen in TCRs above 1 in 1000 frequency with DPC sensitization.

The chain uses TRBV9 and TRBJ2-7; possible D gene TRBD1, 6 bases. The material sequenced was whole blood, taken in connection with sensitization to the hapten diphenylcyclopropenone (DPC). The receptor comes from a woman aged 40 to 55 with alopecia areata. Some clones in this sample may be carry-over from other donors' samples. CDR3 nucleotides: TGTGCCAGCAGCGCGCAACCGGGACAAAACTACGAGCAGTACTTC. Its protein is CASSAQPGQNYEQYF.